This T cell receptor (beta chain) was recovered during a study of cytomegalovirus exposure and HLA in healthy donors. Study-level background: Findings of an earlier analysis included around 120 million unique TCR beta sequences from 180 million or so T cells.

This clone showed up just a few times. PCR primers comprised 60 Vbeta and 13 Jbeta primers. The method was immunoSEQ multiplex PCR; TCRdb's version includes in-frame clones alone and lacks a portion of them. Of around 110,000 clones listed, around 73% are singletons. The J segment lost 9 bases and the V segment lost 5 bases, leaving 5 bases of the junction unmatched. Germline V lookup: CDR1 SGHTA, CDR2 FQGTGA. The CDR3 sequence is 15 residues long. Source material: PBMCs. The clonotype was recovered from a man aged 25-45 years in good health and CMV-seronegative. J is TRBJ2-1 and V is TRBV7-3, with 15 bases lining up with TRBD2. The CDR3 spells CASSPRTSGGGEQFF. The CDR3, as DNA: TGTGCCAGCAGCCCGCGGACTAGCGGGGGGGGTGAGCAGTTCTTC.